This entry features one T cell receptor (beta chain) sequence. The antigen is not known. The sample's time point: late sampling 161 to 241 days after vaccination in three convalescent patients. Treatment described: approximately nine-day PBMC culture with coronavirus spike peptide pools or control peptides (ViraFEST assay). ViraFEST used peptide pools to expand antigen-specific T cells before TCR sequencing. This sample was taken from a study of vaccination and CD4 T cells after COVID-19. The Oncomine TCR Beta short-read assay was applied to DNA of cultured CD4+ T cells. TCRdb reprocessed the PCR reads with MiXCR, giving one entry per CDR3 protein. The repertoire holds about 21,000 distinct CDR3 sequences, with approximately 38% as singletons. Per germline, CDR1 MGHRA and CDR2 YSYEKL. The CDR3 runs 18 residues. V trimming: 5 bases; J trimming: 2 bases; junction bases outside the gene matches: 15.

The sample in question was CD4+ T cells from blood, cultured in vitro, obtained about 7 months after SARS-CoV-2 vaccination. V is TRBV4-1 and J is TRBJ2-1; 7 bases line up with TRBD2. This sequence originates from a human donor who had recovered from COVID-19. This CDR3 is CASSSTLHGRAAYNEQFF. CDR3 DNA sequence: TGCGCCAGCAGCTCCACCCTCCATGGGAGGGCCGCCTACAATGAGCAGTTCTTC.